This T cell receptor beta chain was documented in a study of response to subunit inactivated influenza vaccine. Study-wide results and limits: Every seasonal influenza vaccination brings in few new T cells, the authors suggested.

Each CDR3 protein is one row after TCRdb ran MiXCR on the RT-PCR reads. The data show about 700,000 distinct CDR3 sequences, with 14% seen just once and 5.5% to 8% held by the top ten. In the case of this clonotype: The antigen remains undetermined.

This sequence originates from a man in his forties or fifties who received an inactivated influenza vaccine. The starting material was PBMCs from blood, obtained less than 15 days before vaccination.

This chain's CDR3 is CSARILAENTGELFF. For the CDR3, the DNA is TGCAGTGCTAGAATACTAGCGGAGAACACCGGGGAGCTGTTTTTT. This chain uses TRBV20-1 with TRBJ2-2; 8 nucleotides align to TRBD2. Germline values: CDR1 DFQATT, CDR2 SNEGSKA (reference sequence). Trimming cost V 2 bases and J 1 base; bases outside gene matches: 3. The CDR3 totals 15 residues.